The 8 T cell receptor beta chains listed next were all sequenced from one sample in a study of T cell changes during pregnancy in multiple sclerosis. The table came from immunoSEQ multiplex PCR; TCRdb's copy has only in-frame clones and leaves some out. Here the sample spans tens of thousands of clones, more than 75% being singletons. This specimen was peripheral blood, taken in the third trimester of pregnancy. These receptors all stem from a female donor with multiple sclerosis, enrolled in a pregnancy study.

The V gene is TRBV11-3, the J gene TRBJ2-2; 8 nucleotides align to TRBD2. CDR1 is SGHNT, CDR2 YENEEA, per germline. The CDR3 extends over 17 amino acids. With V trimmed by 5 bases and J by 3 bases, 11 bases remained unmatched. The CDR3 spells CASSTPSGGPDTGELFF. Here the CDR3 DNA reads TGTGCCAGCAGCACCCCGTCGGGGGGGCCAGACACCGGGGAGCTGTTTTTT.

The CDR3 loop is CASSLVGRGGAPDTQYF. The CDR3 DNA reads TGTGCCAGCAGCTTGGTAGGACGGGGGGGCGCCCCAGATACGCAGTATTTT. The J gene is TRBJ2-3, the V gene TRBV5-6; 8 bases map to TRBD2. Germline V CDR1 and CDR2: SGHDT, YYEEEE. V dropped 0 bases and J dropped 4; count of bases not matched to a gene: 10. The CDR3 totals 17 residues.

The CDR3 spells CASSYNRGQPQHF. DNA for the CDR3: TGTGCCAGCAGTTACAACAGGGGCCAGCCCCAGCATTTT. The chain is built from TRBV6-6 and TRBJ1-5; 7 positions agree with TRBD1. This CDR3 is 13 amino acids long. The germline CDR1 and CDR2 sequences are MNHNY and SVGAGI (reference sequence). The V segment lost 2 bases and the J segment 7 bases; nucleotides outside the gene matches: 2.

This clone was counted a few times. V gene TRBV13 combines with J gene TRBJ1-3; D gene uncertain. The CDR3 loop spans 13 amino acids. Between the trimmed V and J ends, which lost 2 bases and 4 bases, there was a span of 6 bases. Looked up from germline, CDR1 is PRHDT and CDR2 is FYEKMQ (reference sequence). The CDR3 loop is CASSLRRGNTIYF. DNA for the CDR3: TGTGCCAGCAGCTTAAGGCGGGGAAACACCATATATTTT. The full variable domain, its missing parts supplied by reference TRBV13 and TRBJ1-3, is AAGVIQSPRHLIKEKRETATLKCYPIPRHDTVYWYQQGPGQDPQFLISFYEKMQSDKGSIPDRFSAQQFSDYHSELNMSSLELGDSALYFCASSLRRGNTIYFGEGSWLTVV.

Written as DNA, the CDR3 is TGTGCCGCCCACACACAGGGCAGGGGTAATGAAAAACTGTTTTTT. Amino acid sequence: CAAHTQGRGNEKLFF. The J gene is TRBJ1-4, the V gene TRBV15; TRBD1 is a possible D gene (6 bases). V was pared by 11 bases and J by 4 bases, with 20 bases between. CDR3 length: 15 amino acids. The germline V gene encodes CDR1 LNHNV and CDR2 YYDKDF (reference sequence).

On this clone itself: Other DNA sequences within the sample encode an identical CDR3. The J gene is TRBJ2-2, the V gene TRBV5-1; 9 bases fit TRBD2. Germline assignment: CDR1 SGHRS and CDR2 YFSETQ. The J segment lost 6 bases and the V segment lost 0 bases, leaving 3 bases of the junction unmatched. The CDR3 runs 15 residues. This chain's CDR3 is CASSLALAGPGELFF. DNA of the CDR3: TGCGCCAGCAGCTTGGCTCTAGCGGGGCCCGGGGAGCTGTTTTTT.

The chain couples TRBV4-3 to TRBJ1-4, with D perhaps TRBD1 (5 bases). The CDR3 totals 16 residues. CDR1 is LGHNA and CDR2 is YSLEER in the germline V gene. The V gene lost 0 bases and the J gene lost 8 bases, with 16 bases spanning the gap. The CDR3 coding sequence is TGCGCCAGCAGCCAAGATTCTAGCGCAGGGAGCGAAAAACTGTTTTTT. It specifies CASSQDSSAGSEKLFF.

This clone was seen once. The rearrangement links TRBV5-1 to TRBJ1-2; maybe TRBD1 (5 bases). Germline values: CDR1 SGHRS, CDR2 YFSETQ. The CDR3 is made up of 13 amino acids. V lost 4 bases to trimming and J lost 0 bases, with 7 bases between them. The CDR3 region has the DNA TGCGCCAGCAGCCCGACAGCTAACTATGGCTACACCTTC. Its translation is CASSPTANYGYTF.